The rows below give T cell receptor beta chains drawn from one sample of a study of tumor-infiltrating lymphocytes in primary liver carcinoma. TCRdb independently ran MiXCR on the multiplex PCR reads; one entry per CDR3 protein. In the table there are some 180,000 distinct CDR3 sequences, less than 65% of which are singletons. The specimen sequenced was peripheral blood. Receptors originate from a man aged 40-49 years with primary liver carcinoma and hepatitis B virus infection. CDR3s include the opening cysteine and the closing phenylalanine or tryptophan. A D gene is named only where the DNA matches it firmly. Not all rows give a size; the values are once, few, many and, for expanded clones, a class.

CDR3: CASSIRKGDNEQYF
DNA: TGTGCCAGCAGCATACGGAAGGGGGACAACGAGCAGTACTTC
J: TRBJ2-7
V: TRBV11-2
D: -
size: -

CDR3: CVISLDSDNEQFF
DNA: TGTGTCATCAGCTTGGACAGTGACAATGAGCAGTTCTTC
J: TRBJ2-1
V: TRBV10-3
D: -
size: -

CDR3: CASSRTGTGLYEQYF
DNA: TGTGCCAGCAGTCGAACCGGGACAGGTCTCTACGAGCAGTACTTC
J: TRBJ2-7
V: TRBV6-5
D: TRBD1
size: -

CDR3: CASSYVETEAFF
DNA: TGTGCCAGCAGTTACGTGGAAACTGAAGCTTTCTTT
J: TRBJ1-1
V: TRBV6-6
D: -
size: few

CDR3: CASNLERGPITEAFF
DNA: TGTGCCAGCAACTTAGAAAGGGGGCCAATAACTGAAGCTTTCTTT
J: TRBJ1-1
V: TRBV6-1
D: TRBD1
size: -

CDR3: CAISGPTGFGELFF
DNA: TGTGCCATCAGTGGGCCTACCGGGTTCGGGGAGCTGTTTTTT
J: TRBJ2-2
V: TRBV10-3
D: -
size: -

CDR3: CASSSISDNHNEQFF
DNA: TGTGCCAGCAGCTCGATCAGTGACAACCACAATGAGCAGTTCTTC
J: TRBJ2-1
V: TRBV5-6
D: -
size: -

CDR3: CASSLTDEGGNQPQHF
DNA: TGTGCCAGCAGTTTGACAGACGAGGGTGGAAATCAGCCCCAGCATTTT
J: TRBJ1-5
V: TRBV28
D: -
size: -

CDR3: CASSQVPTGVYEQYF
DNA: TGCGCCAGCAGCCAAGTCCCCACAGGGGTCTACGAGCAGTACTTC
J: TRBJ2-7
V: TRBV4-1
D: TRBD1
size: once

CDR3: CASGSEGRETQYF
DNA: TGTGCTAGTGGTTCCGAGGGGCGGGAGACCCAGTACTTC
J: TRBJ2-5
V: TRBV12-5
D: -
size: few

CDR3: CNVDKTGSWVSSYNEQFF
DNA: TGCAACGTTGATAAGACAGGGTCTTGGGTATCCTCCTACAATGAGCAGTTCTTC
J: TRBJ2-1
V: TRBV29-1
D: TRBD1
size: -

CDR3: CASSPPGQGGLW
DNA: TGTGCCAGCAGCCCCCCGGGACAGGGGGGCCTTTGG
J: TRBJ1-1
V: TRBV11-2
D: TRBD1
size: many

CDR3: CASRETGVQETQYF
DNA: TGTGCCAGCAGAGAGACAGGGGTCCAAGAGACCCAGTACTTC
J: TRBJ2-5
V: TRBV5-6
D: TRBD1
size: -

CDR3: CASSLESAGGNEQFF
DNA: TGTGCCAGCAGCTTAGAGTCGGCAGGGGGCAATGAGCAGTTCTTT
J: TRBJ2-1
V: TRBV11-1
D: TRBD1
size: -

CDR3: CASSLAGVYEQYF
DNA: TGTGCCAGCAGCTTAGCAGGGGTCTACGAGCAGTACTTC
J: TRBJ2-7
V: TRBV11-2
D: -
size: many

CDR3: CASSLVGGSREGTQYF
DNA: TGTGCCAGCAGCTTAGTTGGCGGGAGCAGGGAAGGTACCCAGTATTTT
J: TRBJ2-3
V: TRBV11-2
D: TRBD2
size: -

CDR3: CASSQDPTSGSYEQYF
DNA: TGTGCCAGCAGCCAAGATCCGACTAGCGGGAGCTACGAGCAGTACTTC
J: TRBJ2-7
V: TRBV4-2
D: TRBD2
size: many

CDR3: CSVEPAGPRFNEQFF
DNA: TGCAGCGTTGAACCGGCGGGCCCCAGATTCAATGAGCAGTTCTTC
J: TRBJ2-1
V: TRBV29-1
D: -
size: many

CDR3: CASSSTLLLTDTQYF
DNA: TGTGCCAGCAGCTCCACTTTGCTCCTTACAGATACGCAGTATTTT
J: TRBJ2-3
V: TRBV11-1
D: -
size: -

CDR3: CASSQVSASGVSSYEQYF
DNA: TGTGCCAGCAGCCAAGTGTCGGCTAGCGGGGTCAGCTCCTACGAGCAGTACTTC
J: TRBJ2-7
V: TRBV4-2
D: TRBD2
size: few

CDR3: CASSFRLARAGDTQYF
DNA: TGTGCCAGCAGCTTCCGACTAGCGAGAGCTGGAGATACGCAGTATTTT
J: TRBJ2-3
V: TRBV7-9
D: TRBD2
size: -

CDR3: CASTPTSGNEQFF
DNA: TGTGCCAGCACCCCGACTAGCGGAAATGAGCAGTTCTTC
J: TRBJ2-1
V: TRBV12-3/TRBV12-4
D: TRBD2
size: few

CDR3: CAIQTSRTYEQYF
DNA: TGTGCCATCCAGACTAGCAGGACCTACGAGCAGTACTTC
J: TRBJ2-7
V: TRBV28
D: TRBD2
size: few

CDR3: CSVRGARSDTQYF
DNA: TGCAGCGTTCGGGGGGCCAGGTCAGATACGCAGTATTTT
J: TRBJ2-3
V: TRBV29-1
D: -
size: -

CDR3: CASSKGTGNTIYF
DNA: TGCGCCAGCAGCAAGGGAACGGGAAACACCATATATTTT
J: TRBJ1-3
V: TRBV10-2
D: -
size: -

CDR3: CASSLDVSTEAFF
DNA: TGTGCCAGCAGTCTGGACGTTAGCACTGAAGCTTTCTTT
J: TRBJ1-1
V: TRBV6-5
D: -
size: -

CDR3: CASNPGLTYGETQHF
DNA: TGTGCCAGCAACCCGGGACTCACCTACGGGGAGACCCAGCACTTC
J: TRBJ2-5
V: TRBV6-5
D: -
size: -

CDR3: CASSAGSPRAYTKAFF
DNA: TGTGCCAGCAGCGCTGGATCTCCCAGGGCGTACACTAAAGCTTTCTTT
J: TRBJ1-1
V: TRBV5-6
D: -
size: -

CDR3: CASSESEDYGYTF
DNA: TGTGCCAGCAGTGAATCAGAAGACTATGGCTACACCTTC
J: TRBJ1-2
V: TRBV12-3/TRBV12-4
D: -
size: -

CDR3: CSVEASGEIEETQYF
DNA: TGCAGCGTTGAAGCCTCTGGGGAGATCGAAGAGACCCAGTACTTC
J: TRBJ2-5
V: TRBV29-1
D: -
size: many

CDR3: CAISDGGLYEQYF
DNA: TGTGCCATCAGTGATGGTGGCCTCTACGAGCAGTACTTC
J: TRBJ2-7
V: TRBV10-3
D: -
size: few

CDR3: CASSSQGAQGFSEKLFF
DNA: TGTGCCAGCAGTTCCCAGGGGGCGCAGGGTTTTAGTGAAAAACTGTTTTTT
J: TRBJ1-4
V: TRBV12-3/TRBV12-4
D: TRBD1
size: few

CDR3: CASNSGAGANVLTF
DNA: TGTGCCAGCAATTCAGGGGCTGGGGCCAACGTCCTGACTTTC
J: TRBJ2-6
V: TRBV28
D: -
size: few

CDR3: CASTRQGSYNEQFF
DNA: TGTGCCAGCACCCGACAGGGGTCGTACAATGAGCAGTTCTTC
J: TRBJ2-1
V: TRBV6-5
D: TRBD1
size: many

CDR3: CSLPRGQGNEQFF
DNA: TGCAGCCTCCCCCGGGGACAGGGGAATGAGCAGTTCTTC
J: TRBJ2-1
V: TRBV29-1
D: TRBD1
size: few

CDR3: CASSPLSSRAETQCF
DNA: TGTGCCAGCAGCCCACTCTCGAGTCGGGCGGAGACCCAGTGCTTC
J: TRBJ2-5
V: TRBV28
D: -
size: -

CDR3: CASSLSPQGGTGELFF
DNA: TGCGCCAGCAGCTTGAGTCCGCAGGGAGGCACCGGGGAGCTGTTTTTT
J: TRBJ2-2
V: TRBV5-1
D: -
size: once

CDR3: CASTPLSGSGPGEQFF
DNA: TGTGCCAGCACACCCCTTTCTGGGAGCGGTCCCGGGGAGCAGTTTTTT
J: TRBJ2-2
V: TRBV7-8
D: -
size: -

CDR3: CVSNRDLLEETQYF
DNA: TGTGTCAGCAACCGGGACCTCCTGGAGGAGACCCAGTACTTC
J: TRBJ2-5
V: TRBV11-1
D: -
size: -